This T cell receptor (beta chain) comes out of a study of T cell changes during pregnancy in multiple sclerosis. The germline CDR1 and CDR2 sequences are SGHDT and YYEEEE. V gave up 1 base and J gave up 3 bases; unmatched junction bases: 5. The CDR3 is 15 amino acids. Libraries were prepared by immunoSEQ multiplex PCR; TCRdb keeps only in-frame clonotypes and omits some of them. The sample includes approximately 90,000 clones, 94% of them seen just once. The chain uses TRBV5-6 and TRBJ1-1; TRBD1 matches 8 bases. Sequences were derived from peripheral blood, sampled in the third trimester of pregnancy. The receptor's source is a female donor with multiple sclerosis, enrolled in a pregnancy study. In DNA form, the CDR3 reads TGTGCCAGCAGCTTGAGACAGGGGTATTACACTGAAGCTTTCTTT. Protein sequence: CASSLRQGYYTEAFF.